The next 11 T cell receptor beta chains were all read from a single sample in a study of blood T cells in healthy people across ages (dated by TCRdb to the mid-2010s). Library preparation used 5' RACE. The second PCR ran for roughly 6 to 11 cycles and used a J-beta primer mix along with a sample-barcoded 5' primer. TCRdb passed the public sequencing reads through fastp at Q25 and MiXCR, retaining productive beta sequences. When rows share a CDR3 protein, they turn into one entry using the most common DNA and genes. The sample table contains fewer than 2,000,000 distinct CDR3 sequences; only one count was recorded for approximately 40% of them. The ten biggest clones cover under 25% of the sample. Source material: blood. These receptors originate from a human donor in good health.

The rearrangement links TRBV27 to TRBJ1-1, with D perhaps TRBD1 (5 bases). CDR3 length: 14 residues. The V and J ends lost 3 bases and 3 bases respectively, with 11 bases between them. The germline CDR1 and CDR2 sequences are MNHEY and SMNVEV (reference sequence). The DNA for the CDR3 is TGTGCCAGCAGTTTTTGGGGAGGGGACACTGAAGCTTTCTTT. This codes for CASSFWGGDTEAFF.

This clonotype was found a few times. The chain has TRBV4-1 and TRBJ2-5; tentatively, D is TRBD2 (6 bases). In germline, CDR1 is MGHRA, CDR2 YSYEKL. The CDR3 has 12 amino acids. Trimming removed 5 bases from V and 3 bases from J, with 7 bases in between. This CDR3 is CASSGGEETQYF. The CDR3, as DNA: TGCGCCAGCAGCGGCGGGGAAGAGACCCAGTACTTC.

V gene TRBV15 combines with J gene TRBJ1-1; D is ambiguous. CDR3 length: 12 residues. V was trimmed by 4 bases and J by 6 bases, leaving 9 bases between them. The germline gives CDR1 LNHNV, CDR2 YYDKDF (reference sequence). CDR3 sequence: CATSNGYPEAFF. The DNA for the CDR3 is TGTGCCACCAGCAACGGATATCCTGAAGCTTTCTTT. Looking up the rest from reference TRBV15 and TRBJ1-1 gives the full variable domain: DAMVIQNPRYQVTQFGKPVTLSCSQTLNHNVMYWYQQKSSQAPKLLFHYYDKDFNNEADTPDNFQSRRPNTSFCFLDIRSPGLGDTAMYLCATSNGYPEAFFGQGTRLTVV.

The V call is TRBV29-1, the J call TRBJ2-3; D gene ambiguous. CDR1 is SQVTM, CDR2 ANQGSEA, per germline. This CDR3 contains 13 residues. V lost 6 bases and J 0 bases, leaving 10 bases between the germline ends. CDR3 DNA sequence: TGCAGCGTGCCGCGGCAGAGCACAGATACGCAGTATTTT. Translating it yields CSVPRQSTDTQYF.

The J gene is TRBJ1-6, the V gene TRBV7-9; 7 bases line up with TRBD1. With V trimmed by 1 base and J by 9 bases, 3 bases remained unmatched. The CDR3 extends over 14 amino acids. The germline CDR1 and CDR2 sequences are SEHNR and FQNEAQ (reference sequence). CDR3 sequence: CASSLESGGSPLHF. The DNA for the CDR3 is TGTGCCAGCAGCTTAGAGTCAGGGGGTTCACCCCTCCACTTT.

This clonotype was counted a few times. This rearrangement joins TRBV4-3 to TRBJ1-1; D is possibly TRBD1 (5 bases). Trimming shortened V by 1 base and J by 4 bases, and 10 bases separated the two germline ends. CDR1 is LGHNA, CDR2 YSLEER, per germline. This CDR3 comprises 14 residues. CDR3 DNA sequence: TGCGCCAGCAGCCAAGTCTATGGGGGCACTGAAGCTTTCTTT. It translates to CASSQVYGGTEAFF.

This clonotype was observed a handful of times. The genes are TRBV29-1 and TRBJ2-3, with no clear D. The CDR3 contains 13 residues. CDR1 is SQVTM, CDR2 ANQGSEA, per germline. The V end was cut by 5 bases, the J end by 2 bases, with 11 bases between. The CDR3 sequence is CSVKLKLTDTQYF. The CDR3 DNA follows: TGCAGCGTTAAGCTGAAGCTCACAGATACGCAGTATTTT.

This clonotype was detected a few times. The rearrangement links TRBV20-1 to TRBJ2-5; 8 nucleotides match TRBD2. The closer fit of TRBJ2-7 to the DNA end suggests the J call may be wrong. There are 14 residues in the CDR3. In germline, CDR1 is DFQATT, CDR2 SNEGSKA (reference sequence). The CDR3 nucleotides are TGCAGTGCTAGAGATGGCCTAGCGGGCTCCGAGCAGTACTTC. Encoded protein: CSARDGLAGSEQYF.

The chain uses TRBV10-3 and TRBJ2-1; 9 bases line up with TRBD2. Germline V gene lookup returns CDR1 ENHRY and CDR2 SYGVKD. The CDR3 extends over 16 amino acids. V shed 1 base and J 7 bases; nucleotides not matched to a gene: 8. The CDR3 DNA is TGTGCCATCAGTGAGTTTCAGCGGGGGGTGGGAAATGAGCAGTTCTTC. Its translation: CAISEFQRGVGNEQFF.

The rearrangement uses TRBV29-1 and TRBJ2-3; D not certain. Trimming shortened V by 5 bases and J by 2 bases, and 20 bases separated the two germline ends. CDR1 and CDR2 from the germline V gene are SQVTM and ANQGSEA. This CDR3 spans 16 amino acids. For the CDR3, the DNA is TGCAGCGTTTCCCGCGGCCCCGTCGGATACACAGATACGCAGTATTTT. Amino acids: CSVSRGPVGYTDTQYF.

Details on this clonotype: Since a much larger clone is just one base distant, this may be a read error. The chain recombines TRBV11-3 with TRBJ2-1; tentative D call: TRBD1 (6 bases). Germline V gene lookup returns CDR1 SGHNT and CDR2 YENEEA. CDR3 size: 18 residues. Trimming stripped 5 bases from V and 2 bases from J, with 22 bases between. In DNA, the CDR3 is TGTGCCAGCAGCCCCGCACAGATAGGGGGTAATCCCTACAATGAGCAGTTCTTC. Amino acids: CASSPAQIGGNPYNEQFF.